What follows is one TCR beta chain and its context. The data stem from a study of blood T cell repertoires in COVID-19. Study overall: Whether acute or convalescent, the COVID-19 samples came from the United States, Italy and Spain.

Per the study methods: The authors estimated nucleated cell counts from reference gene primer amplification. Libraries were prepared by immunoSEQ multiplex PCR; TCRdb keeps only in-frame clonotypes and omits some of them. The DNA gave D and trimming, while V, J and clone size come from that table. The sample shows more than 200,000 clones, around four fifths of them seen only once. CDR1 and CDR2 from the germline V gene are MNHEY and SMNVEV (reference sequence). Trimming at V came to 3 bases and at J to 0 bases, leaving 0 bases not matched to a gene. The CDR3 loop spans 14 amino acids. Sequencing was carried out using peripheral blood. The receptor was derived from an elderly woman with COVID-19, enrolled during active disease. This chain connects TRBV27 to TRBJ2-3, with 7 bases aligning to TRBD2. In DNA form, the CDR3 reads TGTGCCAGCAGTTTGCGGGGGAGCACAGATACGCAGTATTTT. Its protein product is CASSLRGSTDTQYF.